This T cell receptor (beta chain) was identified during a study of CD8+CD57+ T cells in acquired aplastic anemia. Study-wide findings and caveats: About 30 CD8+ CDR3 sequences occurred in both the patients and the controls.

Germline CDR1 is LNHDA and CDR2 is SQIVND (reference sequence). This CDR3 spans 12 amino acids. The V end lost 7 bases, the J end lost 4 bases, and 8 bases lay between the germline ends. CDR3 and TCR beta VDJ profiling relied on genomic DNA as the template. From the reads, TCRdb called clonotypes with MiXCR, one entry per CDR3 protein. The sample lists about 220,000 distinct CDR3 sequences; 30% to 40% were seen once. As regards this clonotype: The antigen is not known.

V is TRBV19 and J is TRBJ1-5; D not resolved. The receptor was derived from a human donor in good health, serving as a control. The sample consisted of sorted CD4+, CD8+, or CD8+CD57+ T cells (not recorded which) from PBMCs. CDR3 bases: TGTGCCAGTAAGTTCGGTAATCAGCCCCAGCATTTT. Amino acids: CASKFGNQPQHF.